Given below is one T cell receptor (beta chain) in context. The source of the sample is a study of blood T cell repertoires in COVID-19. Study summary: Acute-phase and convalescent COVID-19 samples originated in the United States, Italy and Spain. T cells, B-cell-depleted T cells, or PBMCs provided the cDNA or gDNA that served as material.

Authors' processing steps: Estimation of nucleated cell counts was performed using reference gene primer amplification. The table came from immunoSEQ multiplex PCR; TCRdb's copy has only in-frame clones and leaves some out. V and J calls and clone size are given by that table; D and trimming were obtained from the DNA. The sample carries under 90,000 clones, approximately 79% recorded once. V lost 6 bases and J 2 bases, leaving 3 bases between the germline ends. The CDR3 has 11 residues. The germline gives CDR1 KGHSH, CDR2 LQKENI. The chain combines TRBV18 with TRBJ2-3; D gene uncertain. Sequenced input: peripheral blood. This receptor was identified in a woman older than 75 with active or convalescent COVID-19. DNA of the CDR3: TGTGCCAGCTCCCTCACAGATACGCAGTATTTT. Residues: CASSLTDTQYF.